This TCR beta chain was found in a study of T-cell memory formation after mild COVID-19. About the study: TCR clusters showed largely donor specificity.

Trimming shortened V by 6 bases and J by 9 bases, and 18 bases separated the two germline ends. Germline lookup yields CDR1 LNHNV and CDR2 YYDKDF (reference sequence). The CDR3 length is 13 residues. With constant-segment primers, 5'RACE yielded cDNA libraries of TCR alpha and TCR beta that carried sample barcodes and UMIs. TCRdb re-analysed the 5' RACE reads in MiXCR, keeping a single row per CDR3 protein. The table shows approximately 260,000 distinct CDR3 sequences, with over 15% occurring only once. This clonotype was seen at least ten times. Sequencing used PBMCs or a T cell subset sorted from them (not recorded which). This sequence was found in a man aged 18-30 years who had mild COVID-19 (a few samples of this study predate the infection). Cell type and time point are not known. V is TRBV15 and J is TRBJ2-7; D may be TRBD1 (5 bases). CDR3 in amino acids: CATSTGFGFGQYV. The DNA of the CDR3 is TGTGCCACCAGTACAGGTTTTGGTTTCGGGCAGTACGTC.